The TCR beta chain described here comes from a study of T cell changes during pregnancy in multiple sclerosis. Germline CDR1 and CDR2: SGHRS and YFSETQ. Trimming pared 7 bases from V and 0 bases from J, leaving 15 bases between. The CDR3 loop spans 15 amino acids. Assay: immunoSEQ multiplex PCR; the TCRdb copy retains only in-frame clones and omits some. Found here are around 70,000 clones, about 90% of them singletons; the top ten hold around 1.6%. This specimen was peripheral blood, taken after pregnancy. The origin of this receptor is a female donor with multiple sclerosis, enrolled in a pregnancy study. The genes are TRBV5-1 and TRBJ2-3, with TRBD1 as a possible D gene (5 bases). The CDR3 DNA is TGCGCCAGCTCGACAGTGACCGACAGCACAGATACGCAGTATTTT. Residues: CASSTVTDSTDTQYF.